Following are 10 T cell receptor beta chains from one sample sequenced in a study of monozygotic twins with inflammatory bowel disease. Following a re-call of the 5' RACE reads, TCRdb has one entry per CDR3 protein and lacks DNA. The sample table sets out about 330,000 distinct CDR3 sequences. The sample taken for sequencing was blood. The receptors come from a human donor with ulcerative colitis or Crohn's disease, or a healthy co-twin of an affected twin (not recorded which).

This chain joins TRBV3-1 and TRBJ2-1. Germline CDR1 reads LGHDT; CDR2 reads YNNKEL (reference sequence). The CDR3 runs 14 residues. The CDR3 loop is CASSLGVRYNEQFF.

The rearrangement links TRBV25-1 to TRBJ1-1; TCRdb selects TRBD1, and the lack of DNA leaves this call unchecked. This CDR3 contains 13 residues. CDR1 and CDR2 from the germline V gene are MGHDK and SYGVNS. The CDR3 protein is CASRRGQGFEAFF.

This CDR3 reads CASRKGGNQETQYF. The chain recombines TRBV28 with TRBJ2-5. Germline V gene sequence: CDR1 MDHEN, CDR2 SYDVKM. This CDR3 comprises 14 residues.

This rearrangement joins TRBV7-2 to TRBJ1-1. The CDR3 loop spans 14 amino acids. In germline, CDR1 is SGHTA, CDR2 FQGNSA. CDR3 in amino acids: CASSNAGIDTEAFF.

The chain joins TRBV20-1 to TRBJ2-5; TCRdb's D gene call, TRBD2, goes unchecked for lack of DNA. Germline V gives CDR1 DFQATT, CDR2 SNEGSKA (reference sequence). The CDR3 sequence is 13 residues long. The CDR3 loop reads CSAEQRERKTQYF.

The chain uses TRBV5-1 and TRBJ2-3; TCRdb returns TRBD1, unconfirmable since there is no DNA. This CDR3 is 15 amino acids long. CDR1 is SGHRS and CDR2 is YFSETQ in the germline V gene. This CDR3 reads CASLSGSLLTDTQYF.

CDR3 protein: CASSLSPVTGELFF. The genes are TRBV11-1 and TRBJ2-2. Germline V gene lookup returns CDR1 SGHAT and CDR2 FQDESV (reference sequence). The CDR3 runs to 14 residues.

The chain links TRBV12-3 or TRBV12-4 to TRBJ2-7; TCRdb's D call, TRBD1, is unchecked because there is no DNA. This CDR3 region has 15 residues. This chain's CDR3 is CASRYDRRAFSEQYF.

This chain joins TRBV6-1 and TRBJ2-7; no DNA is available, so the TRBD1 call from TCRdb remains unchecked. Germline CDR1 reads MNHNS; CDR2 reads SASEGT. The length of the CDR3 is 15 residues. CDR3 loop: CASSELGDFIYEQYF.

This sequence joins TRBV20-1 and TRBJ1-1; the D gene TCRdb calls, TRBD1, cannot be checked with no DNA. Per the germline V gene, CDR1 is DFQATT and CDR2 is SNEGSKA (reference sequence). The CDR3 spans 16 residues. The CDR3 sequence is CSADPGHQLMNTEAFF.